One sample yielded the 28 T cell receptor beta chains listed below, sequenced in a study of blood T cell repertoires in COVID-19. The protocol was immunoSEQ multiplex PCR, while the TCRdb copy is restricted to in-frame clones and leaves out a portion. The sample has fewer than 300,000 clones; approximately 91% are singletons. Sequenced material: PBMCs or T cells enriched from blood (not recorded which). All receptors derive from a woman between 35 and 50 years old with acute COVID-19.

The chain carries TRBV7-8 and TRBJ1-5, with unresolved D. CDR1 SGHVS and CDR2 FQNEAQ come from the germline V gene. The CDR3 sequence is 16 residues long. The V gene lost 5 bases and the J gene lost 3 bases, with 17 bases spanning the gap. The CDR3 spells CASSPPHPQNNQPQHF. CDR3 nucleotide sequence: TGTGCCAGCAGCCCCCCTCACCCCCAGAACAATCAGCCCCAGCATTTT.

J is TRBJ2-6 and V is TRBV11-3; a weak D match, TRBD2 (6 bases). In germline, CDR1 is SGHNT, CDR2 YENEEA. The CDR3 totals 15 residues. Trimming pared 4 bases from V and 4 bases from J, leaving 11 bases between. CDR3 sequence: CASSYKGRGANVLTF. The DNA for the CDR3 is TGTGCCAGCAGCTATAAGGGGAGGGGGGCCAACGTCCTGACTTTC.

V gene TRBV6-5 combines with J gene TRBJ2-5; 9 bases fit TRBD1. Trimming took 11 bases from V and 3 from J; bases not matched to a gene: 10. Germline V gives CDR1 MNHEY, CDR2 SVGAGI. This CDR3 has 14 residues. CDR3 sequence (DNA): TGTGCCCACAGCAGGGGGACAGGGAAAGAGACCCAGTACTTC. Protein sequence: CAHSRGTGKETQYF.

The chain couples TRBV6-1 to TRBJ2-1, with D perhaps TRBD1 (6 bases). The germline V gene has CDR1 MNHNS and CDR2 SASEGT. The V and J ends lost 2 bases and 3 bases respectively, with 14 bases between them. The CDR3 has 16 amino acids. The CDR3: CASSETGLGNYNEQFF. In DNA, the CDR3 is TGTGCCAGCAGTGAAACAGGGTTAGGGAACTACAATGAGCAGTTCTTC.

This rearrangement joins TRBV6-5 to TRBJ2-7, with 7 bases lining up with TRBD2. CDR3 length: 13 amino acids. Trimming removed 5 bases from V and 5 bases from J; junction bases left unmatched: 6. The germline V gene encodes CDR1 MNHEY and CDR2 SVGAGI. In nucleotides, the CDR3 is TGTGCCAGCAGTCGGACTAGTTGGAACGAGCAGTACTTC. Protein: CASSRTSWNEQYF.

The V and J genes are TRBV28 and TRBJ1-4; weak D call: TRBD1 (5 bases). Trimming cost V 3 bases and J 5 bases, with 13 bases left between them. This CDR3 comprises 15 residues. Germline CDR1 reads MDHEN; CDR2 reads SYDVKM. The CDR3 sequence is CASSLRRQLNEKLFF. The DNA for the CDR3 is TGTGCCAGCAGTTTGCGGAGACAGCTGAATGAAAAACTGTTTTTT.

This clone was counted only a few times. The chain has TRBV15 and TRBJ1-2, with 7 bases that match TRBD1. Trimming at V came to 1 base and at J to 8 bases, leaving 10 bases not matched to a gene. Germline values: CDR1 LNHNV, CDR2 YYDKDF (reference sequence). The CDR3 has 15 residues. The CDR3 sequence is CATSRAETGLGGYTF. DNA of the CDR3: TGTGCCACCAGCAGAGCGGAGACAGGGCTTGGAGGCTACACCTTC.

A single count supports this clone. The CDR3 nucleotides read TGTGCCAGTAGTAGTCCCGCCCGTGGAGGATCCTACGAGCAGTACTTC. Its translation: CASSSPARGGSYEQYF. This chain uses TRBV19 with TRBJ2-7; tentative D call: TRBD2 (5 bases). V was pared by 4 bases and J by 1 base, with 17 bases between. The CDR3 has 16 residues. Germline CDR1 reads LNHDA; CDR2 reads SQIVND (reference sequence).

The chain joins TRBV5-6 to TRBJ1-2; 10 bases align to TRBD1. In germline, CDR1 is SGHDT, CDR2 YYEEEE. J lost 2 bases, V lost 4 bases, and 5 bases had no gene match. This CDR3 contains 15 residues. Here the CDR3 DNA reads TGTGCCAGCAGCACGACAGGGGGCCCAAACTATGGCTACACCTTC. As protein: CASSTTGGPNYGYTF. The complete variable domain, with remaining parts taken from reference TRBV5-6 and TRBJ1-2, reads DAGVTQSPTHLIKTRGQQVTLRCSPKSGHDTVSWYQQALGQGPQFIFQYYEEEERQRGNFPDRFSGHQFPNYSSELNVNALLLGDSALYLCASSTTGGPNYGYTFGSGTRLTVV.

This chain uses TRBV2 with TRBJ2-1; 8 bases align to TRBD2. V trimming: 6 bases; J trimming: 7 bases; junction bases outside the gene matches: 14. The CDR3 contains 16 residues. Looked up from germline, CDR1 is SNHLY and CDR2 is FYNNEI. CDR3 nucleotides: TGTGCCAGCAGCCTCTATAGCGGGAAGGTCTTGAATGAGCAGTTCTTC. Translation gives CASSLYSGKVLNEQFF.

The chain's CDR3 is CASSSLQGNTEAFF. Here the CDR3 DNA reads TGTGCCAGCAGCTCATTACAGGGAAACACTGAAGCTTTCTTT. V is TRBV11-2 and J is TRBJ1-1; maybe TRBD1 (6 bases). Germline V gives CDR1 SGHAT, CDR2 FQNNGV. This CDR3 has 14 amino acids. The germline V and J ends were trimmed by 4 bases and 2 bases, with 11 bases remaining between them.

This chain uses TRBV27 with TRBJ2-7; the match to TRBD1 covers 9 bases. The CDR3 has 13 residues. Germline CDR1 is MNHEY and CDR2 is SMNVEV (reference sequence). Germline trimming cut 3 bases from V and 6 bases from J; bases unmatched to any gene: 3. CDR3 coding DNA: TGTGCCAGCAGTTTCGGGACAGGGCTCGAGCAGTACTTC. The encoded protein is CASSFGTGLEQYF.

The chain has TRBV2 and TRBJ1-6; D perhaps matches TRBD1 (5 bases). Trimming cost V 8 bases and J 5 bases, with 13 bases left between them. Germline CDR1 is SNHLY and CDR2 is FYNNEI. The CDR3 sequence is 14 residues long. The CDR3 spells CASFPGGDNSPLHF. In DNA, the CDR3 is TGTGCCAGCTTCCCGGGGGGGGATAATTCACCCCTCCACTTT. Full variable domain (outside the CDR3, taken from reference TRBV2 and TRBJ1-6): EPEVTQTPSHQVTQMGQEVILRCVPISNHLYFYWYRQILGQKVEFLVSFYNNEISEKSEIFDDQFSVERPDGSNFTLKIRSTKLEDSAMYFCASFPGGDNSPLHFGNGTRLTVT.

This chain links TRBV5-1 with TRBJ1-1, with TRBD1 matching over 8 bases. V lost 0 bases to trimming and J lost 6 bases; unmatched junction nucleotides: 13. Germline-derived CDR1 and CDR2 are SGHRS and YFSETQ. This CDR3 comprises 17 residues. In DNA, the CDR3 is TGCGCCAGCAGCTTGGGGGTGCCGACAGGGGCGCGGGCTGAAGCTTTCTTT. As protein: CASSLGVPTGARAEAFF.

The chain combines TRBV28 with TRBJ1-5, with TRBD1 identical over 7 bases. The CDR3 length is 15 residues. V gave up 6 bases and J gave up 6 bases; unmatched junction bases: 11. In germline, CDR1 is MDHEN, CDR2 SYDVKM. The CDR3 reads CASSSRRQGGQPQHF. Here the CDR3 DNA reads TGTGCCAGCAGCTCCCGTCGACAGGGCGGTCAGCCCCAGCATTTT.

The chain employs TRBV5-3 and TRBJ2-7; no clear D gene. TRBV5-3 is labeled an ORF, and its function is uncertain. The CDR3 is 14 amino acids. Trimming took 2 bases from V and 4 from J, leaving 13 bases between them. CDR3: CARSLPLQKYEQYF. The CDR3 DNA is TGTGCCAGAAGCTTACCGCTACAGAAATACGAGCAGTACTTC.

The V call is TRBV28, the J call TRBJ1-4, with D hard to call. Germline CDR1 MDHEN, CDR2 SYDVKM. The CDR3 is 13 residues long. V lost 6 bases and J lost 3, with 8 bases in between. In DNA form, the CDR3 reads TGTGCCAGCAGCGACACTTCTAATGAAAAACTGTTTTTT. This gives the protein CASSDTSNEKLFF.

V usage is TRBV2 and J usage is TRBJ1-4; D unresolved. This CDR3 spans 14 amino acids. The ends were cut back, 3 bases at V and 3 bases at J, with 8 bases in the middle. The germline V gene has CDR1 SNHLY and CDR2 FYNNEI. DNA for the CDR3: TGTGCCAGCAGTGAGAGGGTGGCTAATGAAAAACTGTTTTTT. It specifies CASSERVANEKLFF.

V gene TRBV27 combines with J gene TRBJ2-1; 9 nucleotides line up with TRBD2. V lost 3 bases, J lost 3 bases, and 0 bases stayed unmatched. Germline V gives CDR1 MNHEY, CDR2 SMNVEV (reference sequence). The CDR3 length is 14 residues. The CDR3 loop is CASSLTSGYNEQFF. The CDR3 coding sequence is TGTGCCAGCAGTTTGACTAGCGGCTACAATGAGCAGTTCTTC.

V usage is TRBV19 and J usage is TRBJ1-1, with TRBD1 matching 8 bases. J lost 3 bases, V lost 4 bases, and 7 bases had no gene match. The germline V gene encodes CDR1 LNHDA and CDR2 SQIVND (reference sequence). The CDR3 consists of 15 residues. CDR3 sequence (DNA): TGTGCCAGTAGTAGCAACAGGGGGAAGTACACTGAAGCTTTCTTT. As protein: CASSSNRGKYTEAFF.

CDR3 loop: CASSLTRTGQETQYF. For the CDR3, the DNA is TGTGCCAGCAGCTTAACAAGGACAGGACAAGAGACCCAGTACTTC. V gene TRBV7-2 combines with J gene TRBJ2-5; 7 bases map to TRBD1. Germline CDR1 reads SGHTA; CDR2 reads FQGNSA. The J segment lost 2 bases and the V segment lost 2 bases, leaving 5 bases of the junction unmatched. The CDR3 spans 15 residues.

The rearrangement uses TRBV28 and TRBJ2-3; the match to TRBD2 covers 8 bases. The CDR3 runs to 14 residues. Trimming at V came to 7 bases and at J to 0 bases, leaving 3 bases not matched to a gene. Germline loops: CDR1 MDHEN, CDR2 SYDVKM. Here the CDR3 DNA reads TGTGCCAGCACTTCTAGCGGGAGCACAGATACGCAGTATTTT. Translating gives CASTSSGSTDTQYF.

The CDR3 nucleotides are TGTGCCAGCAGCCGAGGACTGGGAATCGATGGCTACACCTTC. Its protein product is CASSRGLGIDGYTF. This chain joins TRBV14 and TRBJ1-2; unclear D gene. The CDR3 is made up of 14 amino acids. The germline CDR1 and CDR2 sequences are SGHDN and FVKESK. The V gene lost 4 bases and the J gene lost 6 bases, with 15 bases spanning the gap. Combining the CDR3 with reference TRBV14 and TRBJ1-2 gives the whole variable domain EAGVTQFPSHSVIEKGQTVTLRCDPISGHDNLYWYRRVMGKEIKFLLHFVKESKQDESGMPNNRFLAERTGGTYSTLKVQPAELEDSGVYFCASSRGLGIDGYTFGSGTRLTVV.

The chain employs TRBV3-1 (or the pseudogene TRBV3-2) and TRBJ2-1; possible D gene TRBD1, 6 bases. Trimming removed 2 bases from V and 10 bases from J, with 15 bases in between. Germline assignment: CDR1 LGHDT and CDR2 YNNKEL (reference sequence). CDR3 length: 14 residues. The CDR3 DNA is TGTGCCAGCAGCCAAAGGTACAGGGCTGGAGAGCAGTTCTTC. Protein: CASSQRYRAGEQFF.

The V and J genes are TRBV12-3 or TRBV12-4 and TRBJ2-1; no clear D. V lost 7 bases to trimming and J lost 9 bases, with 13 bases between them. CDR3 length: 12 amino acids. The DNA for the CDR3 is TGTGCCAGCAACACCCTAGGTGGTGAGCAGTTCTTC. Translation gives CASNTLGGEQFF.

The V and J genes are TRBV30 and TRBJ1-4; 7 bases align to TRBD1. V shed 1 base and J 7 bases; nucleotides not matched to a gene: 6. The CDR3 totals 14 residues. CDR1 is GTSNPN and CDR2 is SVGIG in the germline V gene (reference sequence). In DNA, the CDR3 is TGTGCCTGGAGTGAGACAGGGATTATTGAAAAACTGTTTTTT. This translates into CAWSETGIIEKLFF.

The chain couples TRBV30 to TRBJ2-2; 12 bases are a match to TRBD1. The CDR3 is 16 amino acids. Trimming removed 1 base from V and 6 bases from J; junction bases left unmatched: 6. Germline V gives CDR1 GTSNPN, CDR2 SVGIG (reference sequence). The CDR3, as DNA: TGTGCCTGGAGTGGAGGGGGACAGGGGGCTTCCGGGGAGCTGTTTTTT. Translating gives CAWSGGGQGASGELFF.

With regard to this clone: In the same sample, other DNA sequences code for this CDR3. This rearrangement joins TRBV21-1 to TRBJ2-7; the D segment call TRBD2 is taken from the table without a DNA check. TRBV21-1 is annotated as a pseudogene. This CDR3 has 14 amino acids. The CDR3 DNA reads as TGTGCCAGCAGCAAAGGGCGGGGTACCTACGAGCAGTACTTC. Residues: CASSKGRGTYEQYF.